This T cell receptor beta chain was obtained from a study of cytomegalovirus exposure and HLA in healthy donors. Broader study findings: As was reported, the classifier diagnosed cytomegalovirus status with high specificity and sensitivity. Altogether, about 160 TCR beta chains were recorded as cytomegalovirus-associated. The study found most TCR sequences rare, yet found some public TCRs in many donors. Specificity for CMV antigens was confirmed in vitro for a few of the CMV-associated chains.

CDR1 is LNHDA, CDR2 SQIVND, per germline (reference sequence). V was shortened by 4 bases and J by 1 base, with 9 bases between the two germline ends. The CDR3 sequence is 14 residues long. For this clone: The target antigen is unknown.

TCRdb's copy holds only in-frame clones and misses some; the assay was immunoSEQ multiplex PCR. The data hold about 130,000 clones, with roughly nine tenths observed a single time. The clonotype was recovered from a woman aged 18 to 35 in good health and CMV-seropositive. The genes are TRBV19 and TRBJ2-3, with a weak D call TRBD2 (6 bases). The sequenced material came from PBMCs. The CDR3 nucleotides read TGTGCCAGTAGTAGCTGGGAGGGCACAGATACGCAGTATTTT. It specifies CASSSWEGTDTQYF. The full variable domain, with the rest looked up from reference TRBV19 and TRBJ2-3, is DGGITQSPKYLFRKEGQNVTLSCEQNLNHDAMYWYRQDPGQGLRLIYYSQIVNDFQKGDIAEGYSVSREKKESFPLTVTSAQKNPTAFYLCASSSWEGTDTQYFGPGTRLTVL.